Listed below are T cell receptor beta chains from one sample, sequenced in a study of radiotherapy plus CTLA-4 blockade in lung cancer. Assay: immunoSEQ multiplex PCR; the TCRdb copy retains only in-frame clones and omits some. Counted here are more than 75,000 clones, about 87% occurring once; the ten biggest clones make up roughly 0.95%. The material sequenced was peripheral blood, taken from a patient treated with radiotherapy plus ipilimumab. The receptors were gathered from a human donor with non-small cell lung cancer who had stable disease on radiotherapy plus ipilimumab. CDR3s include the opening cysteine and the closing phenylalanine or tryptophan. D genes are given only for firm matches. Clone size appears in some rows only: once, few, many, or a class for an expanded clone.

CDR3nt: TGTGCCAGCAGTGGTAGAGGACAGGGGAACACTGAAGCTTTCTTT
CDR3aa: CASSGRGQGNTEAFF
j_gene: TRBJ1-1
d_gene: TRBD1
abundance: NA
v_gene: TRBV2

CDR3nt: TGTGCCAGCAGTGAGTTAGGACGGTCCTACAATGAGCAGTTCTTC
CDR3aa: CASSELGRSYNEQFF
j_gene: TRBJ2-1
d_gene: NA
abundance: NA
v_gene: TRBV6-1

CDR3nt: TGTGCCAGCAGCGCCTCACAGGGATTGGCCGGGGAGCTGTTTTTT
CDR3aa: CASSASQGLAGELFF
j_gene: TRBJ2-2
d_gene: NA
abundance: NA
v_gene: TRBV7-3

CDR3nt: TGTGCCAGTAGTATAGATGTGTCCACTGAAGCTTTCTTT
CDR3aa: CASSIDVSTEAFF
j_gene: TRBJ1-1
d_gene: NA
abundance: NA
v_gene: TRBV19

CDR3nt: TGTGCCAGCAGGATGACTAGCGGGAGAGGCACAGGGGTGGAGACCCAGTACTTC
CDR3aa: CASRMTSGRGTGVETQYF
j_gene: TRBJ2-5
d_gene: TRBD2
abundance: NA
v_gene: TRBV28

CDR3nt: TGTGCCAGTAGTAGGCAGGGGACTAGGAGAACCGGGGAGCTGTTTTTT
CDR3aa: CASSRQGTRRTGELFF
j_gene: TRBJ2-2
d_gene: TRBD2
abundance: NA
v_gene: TRBV19

CDR3nt: TGTGCCAGCTCACTAGGGTCCGCGAACACTGAAGCTTTCTTT
CDR3aa: CASSLGSANTEAFF
j_gene: TRBJ1-1
d_gene: NA
abundance: NA
v_gene: TRBV18

CDR3nt: TGTGCCAGCAGCATCACAGGGGGCTTCGGGGAGCTGTTTTTT
CDR3aa: CASSITGGFGELFF
j_gene: TRBJ2-2
d_gene: TRBD1
abundance: NA
v_gene: TRBV6-5

CDR3nt: TGCAGCGTTGGGGACAAGACCGGGGAGCTGTTTTTT
CDR3aa: CSVGDKTGELFF
j_gene: TRBJ2-2
d_gene: NA
abundance: once
v_gene: TRBV29-1

CDR3nt: TGTGCCAGCAGTTATGAGGGGGGAAGGGAGCAGTACTTC
CDR3aa: CASSYEGGREQYF
j_gene: TRBJ2-7
d_gene: NA
abundance: NA
v_gene: TRBV6-5

CDR3nt: TGTGCCAGCTCACCAAATCGAGAGAACACTGAAGCTTTCTTT
CDR3aa: CASSPNRENTEAFF
j_gene: TRBJ1-1
d_gene: NA
abundance: NA
v_gene: TRBV18

CDR3nt: TGTGCCAGCTTAGGAACCCGGGGGACTGAAGCTTTCTTT
CDR3aa: CASLGTRGTEAFF
j_gene: TRBJ1-1
d_gene: NA
abundance: NA
v_gene: TRBV7-8

CDR3nt: TGTGCCAGCAGTCCTAGGTATGAGCAGTTCTTC
CDR3aa: CASSPRYEQFF
j_gene: TRBJ2-1
d_gene: NA
abundance: NA
v_gene: TRBV28

CDR3nt: TGTGCCAGCAGTTACTCTCCTAAGACAGATACGCAGTATTTT
CDR3aa: CASSYSPKTDTQYF
j_gene: TRBJ2-3
d_gene: NA
abundance: NA
v_gene: TRBV6-6

CDR3nt: TGTGCCAGCGCTCCGCGATGGAACACCGGGGAGCTGTTTTTT
CDR3aa: CASAPRWNTGELFF
j_gene: TRBJ2-2
d_gene: NA
abundance: NA
v_gene: TRBV6-5

CDR3nt: TGTGCCAGCAGCTGGAAGACAGAGAATTCACCCCTCCACTTT
CDR3aa: CASSWKTENSPLHF
j_gene: TRBJ1-6
d_gene: NA
abundance: NA
v_gene: TRBV5-5

CDR3nt: TGTGCCAGCAGCCCCCCCGGGACAAAGAACACTGAAGCTTTCTTT
CDR3aa: CASSPPGTKNTEAFF
j_gene: TRBJ1-1
d_gene: NA
abundance: NA
v_gene: TRBV5-4

CDR3nt: TGTGCCAGCAGCGTCTCGGGGGGCCAGACAGGCGGGGTAACGACACCCCTCCACTTT
CDR3aa: CASSVSGGQTGGVTTPLHF
j_gene: TRBJ1-6
d_gene: NA
abundance: once
v_gene: TRBV9

CDR3nt: TGTGCCTGGCGGTCCAGGTCCGGAAACACCATATATTTT
CDR3aa: CAWRSRSGNTIYF
j_gene: TRBJ1-3
d_gene: NA
abundance: NA
v_gene: TRBV30

CDR3nt: TGTGCCAGCGCCCTTCGGGGGGGCCCCGAGACCCAGTACTTC
CDR3aa: CASALRGGPETQYF
j_gene: TRBJ2-5
d_gene: TRBD2
abundance: NA
v_gene: TRBV6-1

CDR3nt: TGTGCCAGCAGTGGGACAGGGGGCCGGGGTAACTATGGCTACACCTTC
CDR3aa: CASSGTGGRGNYGYTF
j_gene: TRBJ1-2
d_gene: TRBD1
abundance: NA
v_gene: TRBV28

CDR3nt: TGCGCCAGCAGCCGTTTCCGGGACGGCCTTAGCACAGATACGCAGTATTTT
CDR3aa: CASSRFRDGLSTDTQYF
j_gene: TRBJ2-3
d_gene: NA
abundance: NA
v_gene: TRBV5-1

CDR3nt: TGTGCCAGCAGAGGAGAAGGTAATGAGCAGTTCTTC
CDR3aa: CASRGEGNEQFF
j_gene: TRBJ2-1
d_gene: NA
abundance: NA
v_gene: TRBV9

CDR3nt: TGTGCCAGCTCACCAGGGACAGGGTACAATGAGCAGTTCTTC
CDR3aa: CASSPGTGYNEQFF
j_gene: TRBJ2-1
d_gene: TRBD1
abundance: NA
v_gene: TRBV18

CDR3nt: TGTGCCTGGAGTGTACGTGGGGCCGGTGAAAAACTGTTTTTT
CDR3aa: CAWSVRGAGEKLFF
j_gene: TRBJ1-4
d_gene: NA
abundance: NA
v_gene: TRBV30

CDR3nt: TGTGCCAGCAGCATTGGCCCGATTAATTCACCCCTCCACTTT
CDR3aa: CASSIGPINSPLHF
j_gene: TRBJ1-6
d_gene: NA
abundance: few
v_gene: TRBV21-1

CDR3nt: TGTGCCAGCAGCCCGGGACAGACATACAATGAGCAGTTCTTC
CDR3aa: CASSPGQTYNEQFF
j_gene: TRBJ2-1
d_gene: TRBD1
abundance: NA
v_gene: TRBV7-6

CDR3nt: TGTGCCAGCAGCCGGACTAGCGGTAACAATGAGCAGTTCTTC
CDR3aa: CASSRTSGNNEQFF
j_gene: TRBJ2-1
d_gene: TRBD2
abundance: NA
v_gene: TRBV5-4

CDR3nt: TGTGCCAGCAGCTTAATCTTGGACGACGAGCAGTACTTC
CDR3aa: CASSLILDDEQYF
j_gene: TRBJ2-7
d_gene: NA
abundance: NA
v_gene: TRBV7-3

CDR3nt: TGTGCCAGCAGCTTAGGACAGGTTTCGGATGGCTACACCTTC
CDR3aa: CASSLGQVSDGYTF
j_gene: TRBJ1-2
d_gene: NA
abundance: NA
v_gene: TRBV7-6

CDR3nt: TGTGCCAGCAGTGACCCGGCGGGGAATGAGCAGTTCTTC
CDR3aa: CASSDPAGNEQFF
j_gene: TRBJ2-1
d_gene: NA
abundance: NA
v_gene: TRBV6-4

CDR3nt: TGTGCCAGCAGCTTGAAGGGCAGATCCTACGAGCAGTACTTC
CDR3aa: CASSLKGRSYEQYF
j_gene: TRBJ2-7
d_gene: NA
abundance: NA
v_gene: TRBV5-6

CDR3nt: TGTGCCAGCAGAACCCAAGCGGACACCAACTACGAGCAGTACTTC
CDR3aa: CASRTQADTNYEQYF
j_gene: TRBJ2-7
d_gene: NA
abundance: once
v_gene: TRBV28

CDR3nt: TGTGCCTGGAAAAGGAGCTCTGGAAACACCATATATTTT
CDR3aa: CAWKRSSGNTIYF
j_gene: TRBJ1-3
d_gene: NA
abundance: NA
v_gene: TRBV30

CDR3nt: TGTGCCAGCAGTGACGGGGGAAACTATGGCTACACCTTC
CDR3aa: CASSDGGNYGYTF
j_gene: TRBJ1-2
d_gene: NA
abundance: NA
v_gene: TRBV6-1

CDR3nt: TGTGCCAGCAGTTTCCGGGACCCGAGCACAGATACGCAGTATTTT
CDR3aa: CASSFRDPSTDTQYF
j_gene: TRBJ2-3
d_gene: NA
abundance: few
v_gene: TRBV28

CDR3nt: TGCGCCAGCAGCTTGACTAGCGGGAGCTCCAATGAGCAGTTCTTC
CDR3aa: CASSLTSGSSNEQFF
j_gene: TRBJ2-1
d_gene: TRBD2
abundance: NA
v_gene: TRBV4-1

CDR3nt: TGTGCCAGCAGGAGACTAGCGGGTTACGAGCAGTACTTC
CDR3aa: CASRRLAGYEQYF
j_gene: TRBJ2-7
d_gene: TRBD2
abundance: NA
v_gene: TRBV7-9

CDR3nt: TGCGCCAGCAGTATTAACGGATGGGCCACTGAAGCTTTCTTT
CDR3aa: CASSINGWATEAFF
j_gene: TRBJ1-1
d_gene: NA
abundance: NA
v_gene: TRBV10-1

CDR3nt: TGTGCCAGTAGTACCGACAACTCCTACGAGCAGTACTTC
CDR3aa: CASSTDNSYEQYF
j_gene: TRBJ2-7
d_gene: NA
abundance: NA
v_gene: TRBV19

CDR3nt: TGTGCCAGCAGCCCTGGGGGCTACGAGCAGTACTTC
CDR3aa: CASSPGGYEQYF
j_gene: TRBJ2-7
d_gene: NA
abundance: NA
v_gene: TRBV7-2

CDR3nt: TGTGCCAGCAGCTTCCCTCCCGTGGATACGCAGTATTTT
CDR3aa: CASSFPPVDTQYF
j_gene: TRBJ2-3
d_gene: NA
abundance: NA
v_gene: TRBV7-2

CDR3nt: TGTGCCAGCAGCTTTACAGGGGGCTCTGGCTACACCTTC
CDR3aa: CASSFTGGSGYTF
j_gene: TRBJ1-2
d_gene: TRBD1
abundance: once
v_gene: TRBV6-5

CDR3nt: TGTGCCATCAGTGAGTCGCTAGACCTCTCGAACACTGAAGCTTTCTTT
CDR3aa: CAISESLDLSNTEAFF
j_gene: TRBJ1-1
d_gene: NA
abundance: few
v_gene: TRBV10-3

CDR3nt: TGTGCCTGGAGTGAGATGAATGAGCAGTTCTTC
CDR3aa: CAWSEMNEQFF
j_gene: TRBJ2-1
d_gene: NA
abundance: once
v_gene: TRBV30

CDR3nt: TGTGCCAGCTCACCAAAGGACGTCGGGGAGCTGTTTTTT
CDR3aa: CASSPKDVGELFF
j_gene: TRBJ2-2
d_gene: NA
abundance: NA
v_gene: TRBV18

CDR3nt: TGTGCCAGCAGCACCGAGGTAGCGGGGGGGCCAGATACGCAGTATTTT
CDR3aa: CASSTEVAGGPDTQYF
j_gene: TRBJ2-3
d_gene: TRBD2
abundance: NA
v_gene: TRBV28

CDR3nt: TGTGCTGGGACAGTCACTAATGAAAAACTGTTTTTT
CDR3aa: CAGTVTNEKLFF
j_gene: TRBJ1-4
d_gene: TRBD1
abundance: NA
v_gene: TRBV30

CDR3nt: TGTGCCAGCAGTTACGAGGCGGGGGCGAGAGAGCAGTACTTC
CDR3aa: CASSYEAGAREQYF
j_gene: TRBJ2-7
d_gene: NA
abundance: NA
v_gene: TRBV6-5

CDR3nt: TGTGCCATCAGTGAGTCTGGGAGACAGGGGAGAGAGCAGTACTTC
CDR3aa: CAISESGRQGREQYF
j_gene: TRBJ2-7
d_gene: TRBD1
abundance: NA
v_gene: TRBV10-3

CDR3nt: TGTGCCAGTAGTTCTCGGACCCTGGACGCTTTCGAGCAGTACTTC
CDR3aa: CASSSRTLDAFEQYF
j_gene: TRBJ2-7
d_gene: NA
abundance: NA
v_gene: TRBV19

CDR3nt: TGTGCCAGCAGTTGGGGGAACAGGATTGCTTTCTTT
CDR3aa: CASSWGNRIAFF
j_gene: TRBJ1-1
d_gene: NA
abundance: NA
v_gene: TRBV28

CDR3nt: TGTGCCATCAGTACGGACAGGGTGTGGGGCTACACCTTC
CDR3aa: CAISTDRVWGYTF
j_gene: TRBJ1-2
d_gene: TRBD1
abundance: NA
v_gene: TRBV10-3

CDR3nt: TGTGCCAGCAGCTTAGTTCCTGTTGGAAACACCATATATTTT
CDR3aa: CASSLVPVGNTIYF
j_gene: TRBJ1-3
d_gene: NA
abundance: NA
v_gene: TRBV7-9

CDR3nt: TGTGCCAGCAGATCCGGGACTAGCGGGGCAGAGACCCAGTACTTC
CDR3aa: CASRSGTSGAETQYF
j_gene: TRBJ2-5
d_gene: TRBD2
abundance: once
v_gene: TRBV5-4